This paragraph covers one T cell receptor beta chain sequence. Its antigen is currently unknown. This sample is part of a study of shared clonotypes between healthy human individuals. Study observations and caveats: When naive CD4 clonotypes were compared across a handful of donors, about 5% were shared. Rarefaction showed sorted-subset sequencing was incomplete despite large depth.

The V gene lost 5 bases and the J gene lost 7 bases, with 17 bases spanning the gap. This CDR3 is 14 amino acids long. Germline V gene data show CDR1 as MDHEN and CDR2 as SYDVKM. The protocol was immunoSEQ multiplex PCR, while the TCRdb copy is restricted to in-frame clones and leaves out a portion. This table has roughly 2,300,000 clones, around 90% appearing once. Healthy HIV-negative adults without recent acute infections or vaccinations served as donors. Sequencing was performed on naive CD4+ T cells from PBMCs. Regarding subset: CD45RA+ positively selected. This clonotype was obtained from a man younger than 35 in good health. Some clones in this sample may be carry-over from other donors' samples. This sequence joins TRBV28 and TRBJ2-5; TRBD1 might be the D (5 bases). The CDR3 reads CASSPDGARATQYF. The CDR3 DNA is TGTGCCAGCAGTCCCGATGGGGCTCGGGCGACCCAGTACTTC.